This record concerns one T cell receptor beta chain sequence. Antigen specificity is unknown. A much larger clone sits a single nucleotide away, making a read error possible. The data derive from a study of response to subunit inactivated influenza vaccine. Study-level points and caveats: Authors suggested each seasonal flu vaccination may recruit only limited numbers of new T cells.

TCRdb independently ran MiXCR on the RT-PCR reads; one entry per CDR3 protein. The table lists approximately 700,000 distinct CDR3 sequences, over 11% of them singletons, with around 6.5% in the top ten. This CDR3 contains 17 residues. Trimming at V came to 8 bases and at J to 5 bases, leaving 13 bases not matched to a gene. CDR1 is KGHDR and CDR2 is SFDVKD in the germline V gene. This TCR derives from a man aged 45-65 years who received an inactivated influenza vaccine. Sequencing was performed on PBMCs from blood, taken around 15 days before vaccination. The chain joins TRBV24-1 to TRBJ2-1; 11 nucleotides align to TRBD2. CDR3: CATIDPDLAGGNNEQFF. CDR3 sequence (DNA): TGTGCCACCATTGACCCAGACCTAGCGGGGGGTAACAATGAGCAGTTCTTC.